A few counts support the clone carrying this TCR beta chain. The sample comes from a study of patients and donors after allogeneic stem cell transplantation. Using its own MiXCR run on the RT-PCR reads, TCRdb lists one record per CDR3 protein. This table has about 76,000 distinct CDR3 sequences, more than 25% appearing once. Germline trimming cut 0 bases from V and 2 bases from J; bases unmatched to any gene: 5. The CDR3 consists of 16 residues. Germline V gives CDR1 DFQATT, CDR2 SNEGSKA (reference sequence). The origin of this receptor is a human donor who was either an allogeneic HSCT recipient or a stem cell or donor lymphocyte infusion donor (not recorded which). It is not recorded whose cells these are; they may come from a transplant donor. Sequences were obtained from blood, either unsorted or a sorted T cell fraction (not recorded which). The chain has TRBV20-1 and TRBJ1-4; 8 nucleotides match TRBD1. The CDR3 loop is CSARDRGHRTNEKLFF. The CDR3 DNA sequence: TGCAGTGCTAGAGACAGGGGGCACCGTACTAATGAAAAACTGTTTTTT.